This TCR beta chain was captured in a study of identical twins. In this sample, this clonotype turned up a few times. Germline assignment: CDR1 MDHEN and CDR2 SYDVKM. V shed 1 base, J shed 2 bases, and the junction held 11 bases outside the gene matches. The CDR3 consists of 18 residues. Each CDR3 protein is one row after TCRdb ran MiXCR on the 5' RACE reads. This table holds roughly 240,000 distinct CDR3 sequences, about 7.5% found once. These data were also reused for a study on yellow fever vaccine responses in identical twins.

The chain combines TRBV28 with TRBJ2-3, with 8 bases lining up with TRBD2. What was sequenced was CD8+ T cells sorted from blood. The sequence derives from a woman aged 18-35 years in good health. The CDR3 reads CASSLYTGGGDYTDTQYF. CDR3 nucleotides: TGTGCCAGCAGTTTATACACCGGGGGGGGGGACTACACAGATACGCAGTATTTT.